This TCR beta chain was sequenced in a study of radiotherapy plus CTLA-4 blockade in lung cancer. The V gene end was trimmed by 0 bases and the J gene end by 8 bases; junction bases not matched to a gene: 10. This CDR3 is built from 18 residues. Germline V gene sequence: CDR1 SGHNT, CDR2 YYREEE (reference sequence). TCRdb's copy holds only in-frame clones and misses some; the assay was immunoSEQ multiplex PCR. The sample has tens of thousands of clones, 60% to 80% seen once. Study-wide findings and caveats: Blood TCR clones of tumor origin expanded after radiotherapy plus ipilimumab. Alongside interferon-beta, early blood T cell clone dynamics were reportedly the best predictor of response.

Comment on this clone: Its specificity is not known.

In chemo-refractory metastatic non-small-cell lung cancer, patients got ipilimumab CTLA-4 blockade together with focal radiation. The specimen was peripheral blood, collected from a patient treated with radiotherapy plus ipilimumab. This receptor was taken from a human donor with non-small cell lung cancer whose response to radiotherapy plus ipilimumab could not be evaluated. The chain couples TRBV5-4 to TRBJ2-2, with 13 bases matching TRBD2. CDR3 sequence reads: CASSLAGTSGTHRGELFF. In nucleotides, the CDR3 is TGTGCCAGCAGCTTGGCCGGGACTAGCGGGACACACAGGGGGGAGCTGTTTTTT.